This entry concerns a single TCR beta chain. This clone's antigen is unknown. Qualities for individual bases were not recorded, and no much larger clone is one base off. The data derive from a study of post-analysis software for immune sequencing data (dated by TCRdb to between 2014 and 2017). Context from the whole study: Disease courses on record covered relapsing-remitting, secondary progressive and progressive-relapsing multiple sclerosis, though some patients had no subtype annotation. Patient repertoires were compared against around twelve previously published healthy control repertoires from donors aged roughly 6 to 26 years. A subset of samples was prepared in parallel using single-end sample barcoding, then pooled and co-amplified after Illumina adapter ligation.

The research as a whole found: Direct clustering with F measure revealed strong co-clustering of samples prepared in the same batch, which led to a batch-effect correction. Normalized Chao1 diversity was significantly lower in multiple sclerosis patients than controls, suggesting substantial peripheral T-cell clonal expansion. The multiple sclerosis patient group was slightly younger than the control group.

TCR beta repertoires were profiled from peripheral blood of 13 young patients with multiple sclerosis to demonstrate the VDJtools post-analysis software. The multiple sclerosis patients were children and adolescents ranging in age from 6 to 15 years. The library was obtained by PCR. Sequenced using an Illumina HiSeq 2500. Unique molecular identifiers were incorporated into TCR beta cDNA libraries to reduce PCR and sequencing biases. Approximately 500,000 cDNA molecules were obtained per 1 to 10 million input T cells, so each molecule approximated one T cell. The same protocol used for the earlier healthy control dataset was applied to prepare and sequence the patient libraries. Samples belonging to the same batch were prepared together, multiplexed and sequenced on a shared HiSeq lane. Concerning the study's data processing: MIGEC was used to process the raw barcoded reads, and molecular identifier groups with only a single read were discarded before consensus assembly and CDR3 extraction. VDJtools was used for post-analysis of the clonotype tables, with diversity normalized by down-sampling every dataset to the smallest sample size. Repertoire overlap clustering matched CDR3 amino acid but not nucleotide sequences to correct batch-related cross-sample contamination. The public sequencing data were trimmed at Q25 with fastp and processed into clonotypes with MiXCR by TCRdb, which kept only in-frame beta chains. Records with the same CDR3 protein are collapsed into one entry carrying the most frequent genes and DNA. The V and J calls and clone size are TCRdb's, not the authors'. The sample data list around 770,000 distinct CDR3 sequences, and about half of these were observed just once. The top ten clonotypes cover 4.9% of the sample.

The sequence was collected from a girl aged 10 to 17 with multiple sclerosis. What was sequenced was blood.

The CDR3 amino acid sequence is: CASSQETSGGPNIQYF. In nucleotides, the sequence is TGCGCCAGCAGCCAAGAAACTAGCGGGGGGCCAAACATTCAGTACTTC. In this chain, TRBV4-3 is recombined with TRBJ2-4; 12 middle bases align to TRBD2. V trim: 0 bases; J trim: 6 bases; unmatched bases: 3. The CDR3 covers 16 residues, taking in both the cysteine and the phenylalanine. The kept DNA is CDR3 alone, 48 bases in frame from the first base. CDR1 and CDR2 (LGHNA, YSLEER) derive from the germline V gene.